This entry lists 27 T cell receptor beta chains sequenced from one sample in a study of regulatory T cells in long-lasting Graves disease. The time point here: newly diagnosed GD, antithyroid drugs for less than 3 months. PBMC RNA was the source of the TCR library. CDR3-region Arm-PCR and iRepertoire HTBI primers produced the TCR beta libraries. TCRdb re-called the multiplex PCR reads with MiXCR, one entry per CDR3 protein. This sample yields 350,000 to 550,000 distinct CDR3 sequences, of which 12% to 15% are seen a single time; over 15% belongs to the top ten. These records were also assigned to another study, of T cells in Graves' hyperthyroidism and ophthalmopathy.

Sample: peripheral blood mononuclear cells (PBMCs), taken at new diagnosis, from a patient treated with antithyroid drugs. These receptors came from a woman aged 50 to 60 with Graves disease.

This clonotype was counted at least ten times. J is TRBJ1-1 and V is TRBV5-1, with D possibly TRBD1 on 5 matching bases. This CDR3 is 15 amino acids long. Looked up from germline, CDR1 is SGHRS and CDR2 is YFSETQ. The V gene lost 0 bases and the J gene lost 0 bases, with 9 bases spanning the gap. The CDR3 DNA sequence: TGCGCCAGCAGCTTGGGTCGGGACGTGAACACTGAAGCTTTCTTT. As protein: CASSLGRDVNTEAFF.

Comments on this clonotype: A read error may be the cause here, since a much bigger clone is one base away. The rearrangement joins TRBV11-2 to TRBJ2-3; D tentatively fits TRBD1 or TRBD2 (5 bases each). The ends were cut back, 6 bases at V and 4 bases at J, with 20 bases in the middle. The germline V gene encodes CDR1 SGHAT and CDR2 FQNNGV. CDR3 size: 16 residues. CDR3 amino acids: CASSRGTSASSDTQYF. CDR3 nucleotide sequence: TGTGCCAGCAGTCGAGGGACCTCAGCTAGCTCAGATACGCAGTATTTT.

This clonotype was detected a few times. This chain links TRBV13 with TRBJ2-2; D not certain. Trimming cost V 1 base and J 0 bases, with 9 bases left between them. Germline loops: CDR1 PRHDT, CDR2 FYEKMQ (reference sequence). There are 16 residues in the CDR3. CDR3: CASSLDASPNTGELFF. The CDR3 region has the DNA TGTGCCAGCAGCTTAGATGCCAGCCCGAACACCGGGGAGCTGTTTTTT.

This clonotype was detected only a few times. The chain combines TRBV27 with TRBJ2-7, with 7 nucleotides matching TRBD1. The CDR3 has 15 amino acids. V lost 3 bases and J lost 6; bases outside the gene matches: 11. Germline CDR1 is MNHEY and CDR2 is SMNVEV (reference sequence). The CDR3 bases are TGTGCCAGCAGTTTCTTAGACAGGGCCATCACCGAGCAGTACTTC. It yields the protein CASSFLDRAITEQYF.

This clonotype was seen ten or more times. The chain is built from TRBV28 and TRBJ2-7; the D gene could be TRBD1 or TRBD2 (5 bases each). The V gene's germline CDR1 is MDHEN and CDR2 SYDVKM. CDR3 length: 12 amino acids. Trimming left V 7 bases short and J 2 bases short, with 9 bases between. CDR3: CASTRGTYEQYF. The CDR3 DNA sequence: TGTGCCAGCACCCGGGGCACCTACGAGCAGTACTTC.

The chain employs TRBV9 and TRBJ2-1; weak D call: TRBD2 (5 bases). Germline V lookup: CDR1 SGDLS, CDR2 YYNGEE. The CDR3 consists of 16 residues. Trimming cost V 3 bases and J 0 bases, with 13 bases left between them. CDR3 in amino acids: CASSALGLSSYNEQFF. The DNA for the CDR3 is TGTGCCAGCAGCGCACTAGGGTTAAGCTCCTACAATGAGCAGTTCTTC.

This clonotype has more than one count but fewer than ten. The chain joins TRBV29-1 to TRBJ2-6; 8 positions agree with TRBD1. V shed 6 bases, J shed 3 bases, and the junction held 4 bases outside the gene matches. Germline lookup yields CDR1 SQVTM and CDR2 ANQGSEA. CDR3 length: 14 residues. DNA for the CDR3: TGCAGCGTGCTCGGGACAGGTGGGGCCAACGTCCTGACTTTC. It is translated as CSVLGTGGANVLTF.

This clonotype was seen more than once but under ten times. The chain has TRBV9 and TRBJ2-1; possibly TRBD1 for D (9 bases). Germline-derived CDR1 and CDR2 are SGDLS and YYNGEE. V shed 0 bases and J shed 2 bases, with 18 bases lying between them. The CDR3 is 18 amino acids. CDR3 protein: CASSVAGGGQGTYNEQFF. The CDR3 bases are TGTGCCAGCAGCGTAGCGGGGGGGGGACAGGGAACCTACAATGAGCAGTTCTTC.

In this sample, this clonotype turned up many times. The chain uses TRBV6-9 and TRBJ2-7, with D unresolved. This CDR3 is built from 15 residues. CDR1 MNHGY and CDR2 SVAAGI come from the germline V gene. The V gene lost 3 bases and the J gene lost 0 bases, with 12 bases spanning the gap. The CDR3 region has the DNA TGTGCCAGCAGTTACTCAGCAGTGGGCTCCTACGAGCAGTACTTC. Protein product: CASSYSAVGSYEQYF.

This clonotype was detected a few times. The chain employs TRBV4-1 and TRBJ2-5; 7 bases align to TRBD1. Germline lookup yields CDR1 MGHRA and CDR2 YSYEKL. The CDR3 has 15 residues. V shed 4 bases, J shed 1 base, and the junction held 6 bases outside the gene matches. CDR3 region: CASSRGTVSQETQYF. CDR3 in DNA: TGCGCCAGCAGCCGAGGGACAGTGAGCCAAGAGACCCAGTACTTC.

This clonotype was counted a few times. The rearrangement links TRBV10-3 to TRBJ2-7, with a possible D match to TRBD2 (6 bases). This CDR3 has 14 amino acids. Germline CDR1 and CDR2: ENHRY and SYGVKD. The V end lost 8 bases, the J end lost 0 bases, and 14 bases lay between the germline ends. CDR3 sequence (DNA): TGTGCCATCGGGGACTCCAAAAGCTCCTACGAGCAGTACTTC. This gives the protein CAIGDSKSSYEQYF.

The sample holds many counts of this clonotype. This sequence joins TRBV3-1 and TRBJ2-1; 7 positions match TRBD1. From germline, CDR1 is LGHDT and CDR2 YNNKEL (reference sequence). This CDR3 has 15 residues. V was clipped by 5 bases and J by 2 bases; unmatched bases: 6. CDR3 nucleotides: TGTGCCAGCAGCTCCGACAGGGTGCCCTACAATGAGCAGTTCTTC. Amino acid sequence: CASSSDRVPYNEQFF.

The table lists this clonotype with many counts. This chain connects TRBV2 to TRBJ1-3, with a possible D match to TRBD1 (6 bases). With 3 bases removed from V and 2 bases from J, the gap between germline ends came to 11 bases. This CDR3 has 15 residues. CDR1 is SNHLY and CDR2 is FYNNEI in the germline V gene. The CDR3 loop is CASSEGRGTGNTIYF. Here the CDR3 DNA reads TGTGCCAGCAGTGAGGGCAGGGGAACTGGAAACACCATATATTTT.

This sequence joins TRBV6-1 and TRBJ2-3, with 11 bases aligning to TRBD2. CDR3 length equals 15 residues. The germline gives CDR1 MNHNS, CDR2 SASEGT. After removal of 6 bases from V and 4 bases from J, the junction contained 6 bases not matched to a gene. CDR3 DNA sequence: TGTGCCAGCAGCCAGACTAGCGGGAATTCAGATACGCAGTATTTT. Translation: CASSQTSGNSDTQYF.

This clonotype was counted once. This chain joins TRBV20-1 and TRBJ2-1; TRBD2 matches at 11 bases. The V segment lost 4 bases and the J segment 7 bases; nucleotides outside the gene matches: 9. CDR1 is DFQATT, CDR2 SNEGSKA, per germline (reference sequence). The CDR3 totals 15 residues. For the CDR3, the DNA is TGCAGTGCTATGACTAGCGGGGAGGATTCTAATGAGCAGTTCTTC. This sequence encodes CSAMTSGEDSNEQFF.

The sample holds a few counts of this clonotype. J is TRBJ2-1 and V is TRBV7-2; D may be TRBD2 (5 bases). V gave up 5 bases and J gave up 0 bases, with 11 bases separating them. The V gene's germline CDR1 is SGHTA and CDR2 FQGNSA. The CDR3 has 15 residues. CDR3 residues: CASSADWSSYNEQFF. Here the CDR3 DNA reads TGTGCCAGCAGCGCGGACTGGAGCTCCTACAATGAGCAGTTCTTC.

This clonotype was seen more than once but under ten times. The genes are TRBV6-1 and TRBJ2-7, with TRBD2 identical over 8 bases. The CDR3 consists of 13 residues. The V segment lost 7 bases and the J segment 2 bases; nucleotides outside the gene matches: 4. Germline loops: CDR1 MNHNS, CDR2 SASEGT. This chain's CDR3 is CASTGRETYEQYF. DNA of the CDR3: TGTGCCAGCACCGGGAGGGAGACCTACGAGCAGTACTTC.

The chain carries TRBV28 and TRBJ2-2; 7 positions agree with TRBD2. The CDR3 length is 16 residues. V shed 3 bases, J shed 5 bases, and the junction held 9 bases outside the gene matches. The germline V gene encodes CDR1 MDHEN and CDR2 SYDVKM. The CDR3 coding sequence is TGTGCCAGCAGTTTTAGGGGACTATCGGGGACCGGGGAGCTGTTTTTT. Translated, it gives CASSFRGLSGTGELFF.

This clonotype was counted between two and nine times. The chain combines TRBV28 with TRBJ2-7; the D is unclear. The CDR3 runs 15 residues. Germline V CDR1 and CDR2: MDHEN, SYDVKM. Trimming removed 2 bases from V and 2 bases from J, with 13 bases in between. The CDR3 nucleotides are TGTGCCAGCAGTTTAGGGTCCACATATCCCTACGAGCAGTACTTC. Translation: CASSLGSTYPYEQYF.

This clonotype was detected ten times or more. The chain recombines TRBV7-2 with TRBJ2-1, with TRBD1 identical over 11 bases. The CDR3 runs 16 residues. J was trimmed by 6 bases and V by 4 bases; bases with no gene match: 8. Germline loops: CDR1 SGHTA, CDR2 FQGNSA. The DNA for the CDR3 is TGTGCCAGCAGCTCCCGGACAGGGGGCGTGGGCAATGAGCAGTTCTTC. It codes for CASSSRTGGVGNEQFF.

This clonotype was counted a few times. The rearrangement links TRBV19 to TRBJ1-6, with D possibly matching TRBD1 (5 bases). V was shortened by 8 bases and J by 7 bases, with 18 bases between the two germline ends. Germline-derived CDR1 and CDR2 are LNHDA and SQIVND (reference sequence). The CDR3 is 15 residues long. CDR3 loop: CASRRGGPGNSPLHF. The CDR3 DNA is TGTGCCAGTCGGCGGGGCGGGCCTGGGAATTCACCCCTCCACTTT.

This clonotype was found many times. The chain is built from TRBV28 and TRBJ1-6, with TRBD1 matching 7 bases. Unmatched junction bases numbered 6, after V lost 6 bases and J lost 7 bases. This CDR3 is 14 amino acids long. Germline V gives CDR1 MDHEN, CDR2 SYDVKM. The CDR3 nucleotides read TGTGCCAGCAGGACCTGGGACAGAAATTCACCCCTCCACTTT. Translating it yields CASRTWDRNSPLHF.

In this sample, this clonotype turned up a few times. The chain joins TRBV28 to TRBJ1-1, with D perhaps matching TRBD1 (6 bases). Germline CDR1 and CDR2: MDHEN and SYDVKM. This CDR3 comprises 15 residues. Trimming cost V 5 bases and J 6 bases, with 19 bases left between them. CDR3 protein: CASSEYRDRGAEAFF. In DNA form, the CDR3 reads TGTGCCAGCAGTGAATACAGGGATAGAGGGGCTGAAGCTTTCTTT.

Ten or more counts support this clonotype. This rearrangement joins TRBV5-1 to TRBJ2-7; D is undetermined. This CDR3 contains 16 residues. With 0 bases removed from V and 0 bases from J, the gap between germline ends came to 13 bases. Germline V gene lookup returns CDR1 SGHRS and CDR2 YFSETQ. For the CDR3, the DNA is TGCGCCAGCAGCTTGGATGTTCTCCGGAGCTCCTACGAGCAGTACTTC. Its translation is CASSLDVLRSSYEQYF.

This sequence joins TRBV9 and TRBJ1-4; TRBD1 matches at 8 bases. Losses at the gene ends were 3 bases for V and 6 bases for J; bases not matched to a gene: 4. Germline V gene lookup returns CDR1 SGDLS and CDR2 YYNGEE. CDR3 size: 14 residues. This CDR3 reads CASSAMTGDEKLFF. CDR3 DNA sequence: TGTGCCAGCAGCGCCATGACAGGGGATGAAAAACTGTTTTTT.

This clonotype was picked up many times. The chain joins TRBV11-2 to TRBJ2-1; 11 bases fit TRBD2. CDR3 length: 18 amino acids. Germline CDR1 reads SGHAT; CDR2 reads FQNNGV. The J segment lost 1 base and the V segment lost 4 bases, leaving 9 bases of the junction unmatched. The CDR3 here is CASSSTGTSGSSYNEQFF. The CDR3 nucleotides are TGTGCCAGCAGCTCAACCGGGACTAGCGGATCGTCCTACAATGAGCAGTTCTTC.

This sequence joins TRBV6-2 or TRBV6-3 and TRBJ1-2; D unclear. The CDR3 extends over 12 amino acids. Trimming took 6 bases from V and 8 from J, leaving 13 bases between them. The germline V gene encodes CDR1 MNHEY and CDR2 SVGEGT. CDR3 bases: TGTGCCAGCAGCCTGAAGGCCGCGGGCTACACCTTC. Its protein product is CASSLKAAGYTF.